This T cell receptor (beta chain) stems from a study of blood T cell repertoires in COVID-19 (dated by TCRdb to 2018 to 2021). General notes on the study: The collaborator samples originated in the United States, Italy and Spain and spanned the acute and convalescent phases of COVID-19. The material from the prospective study consisted of cDNA or gDNA derived from T cells, B-cell-depleted T cells, or PBMCs. Subjects who had been exposed to COVID-19, were actively infected with it, or had recovered from it provided the deeply sampled blood TCRbeta repertoires that made up the dataset. A freely available public database, intended as a resource for researchers studying the immune response to SARS-CoV-2, is where the repertoires were released. Samples were obtained from the ongoing ImmuneRACE study (first 160 participants) and from over 1,000 subjects provided by 6 global collaborators. Nearly every sample came with metadata listing a de-identified subject ID, COVID-19 status, age in years and sex. Where HLA class I and class II types were available, the types were taken from metadata supplied by the sample provider, not from assay-based typing. Overall results and qualifications from the work: The amount of clinical and demographic metadata varied by source and participant and was provided uncurated.

In regard to this clone: It lacks a known antigen. The input lacks base qualities; no much larger clone sits a single base away.

Participants in the prospective study were aged about 18 to 100 years, lived in 20 to 25 United States geographic areas, and enrolled through a virtual design. Cohort assignment in the prospective study relied on participant-reported clinical history from a screening survey and a study questionnaire. ImmuneRACE Cohort 3 recovered participants were defined by two consecutive negative NP/OP PCR tests, healthcare professional clearance, or symptom resolution. Mobile phlebotomists in the prospective study collected whole blood, serum and a nasopharyngeal or oropharyngeal swab from every participant. Over an approximately two-month period, participants in the prospective study had the option of providing additional blood draws and questionnaires. Prospective study blood samples were shipped either frozen or at room temperature before DNA extraction. TCRbeta CDR3 regions were amplified from genomic DNA by means of the immunoSEQ Assay, a bias-controlled multiplex PCR. Per the authors' processing: Nucleated cell counts per sample were estimated from amplification of reference gene primers within the assay. Sequence reads were collapsed and filtered to measure the absolute abundance of every unique TCRbeta CDR3 rearrangement. For each sample, productive Simpson clonality was calculated as the square root of Simpson's diversity index across productive rearrangements. TCRdb took over this immuneACCESS table, retaining in-frame rearrangements with V and J assigned. Such tables are incomplete; in checked studies, under half of the missing clones stem from an unresolved V gene, and the remainder is unexplained. That table furnishes V, J and clone size, whereas the DNA furnished D and trimming. This sample holds about 480,000 clones; roughly 90% were observed only once. The ten largest clones take up over 1.5% of the sample.

Trimming removed 1 base from V and 1 base from J; the gene matches leave 6 bases unexplained. Reading the germline V gene gives CDR1 MNHNS and CDR2 SASEGT. The CDR3 goes from the cysteine to the phenylalanine over 16 residues. Only the CDR3 region is kept as DNA, spanning 48 bases read in frame from base 1. Sequenced sample: PBMCs or T cells enriched from blood (not recorded which). This chain joins TRBV6-1 to TRBJ2-7, with 8 bases aligning to TRBD1. The TCR comes from a woman aged 40-49 years who had recovered from COVID-19. The bases read TGTGCCAGCAGTGAAGGAGGTTGGACAGGGTCCTACGAGCAGTACTTC. This translates into CASSEGGWTGSYEQYF.